The clone carrying this T cell receptor beta chain appeared a few times. This sample is drawn from a study of T-cell reconstitution after alpha-beta-depleted transplantation in children. The CDR3 has 14 amino acids. The V end was cut by 5 bases, the J end by 4 bases, with 13 bases between. As it was prepared, the TCRbeta library received unique molecular identifiers. TCRdb fed the PCR reads into MiXCR, producing one record per CDR3 protein. The sample yields around 530,000 distinct CDR3 sequences, approximately 32% seen once. This specimen consisted of PBMCs from the stem cell graft donor, obtained from the stem cell graft. The V call is TRBV12-3 or TRBV12-4, the J call TRBJ2-3; D is unclear. The clonotype originates from a human donor who donated a stem cell graft to a child with aplastic anemia. CDR3 sequence (DNA): TGTGCCAGCAGTCCGTTACGGTCCCCAGATACGCAGTATTTT. As protein: CASSPLRSPDTQYF.